The 5 T cell receptor beta chains below come from one sample, sequenced in a study of CD8 T cells in Susac syndrome. An amount of RNA that ranged from roughly 0.5 to 1 ug was reverse transcribed with random hexamers. TCRdb fed the immunoSEQ multiplex PCR reads into MiXCR, producing one record per CDR3 protein. The top ten hold about 0.071% of the sample, which has about 250,000 distinct CDR3 sequences, just over 90% seen once. The sequencing sample was made of CD4+ T cells from PBMCs. The source of these receptors is a human donor with multiple sclerosis.

The chain is built from TRBV27 and TRBJ1-1; a weak D match, TRBD1 (6 bases). The CDR3 totals 13 residues. V lost 6 bases and J lost 5, with 13 bases in between. Germline V gives CDR1 MNHEY, CDR2 SMNVEV (reference sequence). CDR3 nucleotides: TGTGCCAGCAGAGAACAGGGAGGAACTGAAGCTTTCTTT. It encodes CASREQGGTEAFF.

This chain uses TRBV7-3 with TRBJ2-2; 8 bases line up with TRBD1. The CDR3 is 14 amino acids. The germline V gene encodes CDR1 SGHTA and CDR2 FQGTGA. V trimming: 6 bases; J trimming: 3 bases; junction bases outside the gene matches: 3. The CDR3: CASSSTGDTGELFF. CDR3 nucleotides: TGTGCCAGCAGTTCGACAGGGGACACCGGGGAGCTGTTTTTT.

The chain uses TRBV5-6 and TRBJ2-5, with D uncertain. The CDR3 runs to 11 residues. V gave up 4 bases and J gave up 4 bases, with 5 bases separating them. CDR1 SGHDT and CDR2 YYEEEE come from the germline V gene. CDR3 region: CASSTAETQYF. As DNA, the CDR3 is TGTGCCAGCAGCACGGCAGAGACCCAGTACTTC.

The chain couples TRBV7-9 to TRBJ2-1; tentative D call: TRBD1 (6 bases). V lost 5 bases to trimming and J lost 0 bases, with 11 bases between them. Looked up from germline, CDR1 is SEHNR and CDR2 is FQNEAQ (reference sequence). This CDR3 has 15 amino acids. CDR3 region: CASSDRWSSYNEQFF. CDR3 in DNA: TGTGCCAGCAGCGACAGGTGGAGCTCCTACAATGAGCAGTTCTTC.

The chain carries TRBV4-1 and TRBJ2-5; 10 bases align to TRBD1. This CDR3 is built from 16 residues. J lost 0 bases, V lost 3 bases, and 4 bases had no gene match. From germline, CDR1 is MGHRA and CDR2 YSYEKL. The CDR3 sequence is CASSHLGQGYQETQYF. The CDR3 region has the DNA TGCGCCAGCAGCCACCTGGGACAGGGGTACCAAGAGACCCAGTACTTC.